A selection of T cell receptor beta chains follows, all from one sample in a study of blood T cell repertoires in COVID-19. TCRdb keeps only in-frame clones here, not all; method: immunoSEQ multiplex PCR. Of roughly 200,000 clones listed, over 60% were seen once; the top ten hold 5.5% to 7%. The sequenced material came from peripheral blood. These receptors were taken from a woman aged 70-85 years with acute or convalescent COVID-19. Both conserved end residues are part of each CDR3. D genes are given only for firm matches. Part of the rows lack a size; the others show once, few, many or a class for expanded clones.

J	length	V	D	size	CDR3	DNA
TRBJ2-7	14	TRBV25-1	.	.	CASSEWGETYEQYF	TGTGCCAGCAGTGAATGGGGGGAAACCTACGAGCAGTACTTC
TRBJ2-1	16	TRBV5-1	.	.	CASSLAGPSSYNEQFF	TGCGCCAGCAGCTTGGCAGGCCCGAGCTCCTACAATGAGCAGTTCTTC
TRBJ2-3	17	TRBV7-6	TRBD1	.	CASSARQGAVGTDTQYF	TGTGCCAGCAGCGCCAGACAGGGGGCGGTAGGCACAGATACGCAGTATTTT
TRBJ2-6	15	TRBV2	TRBD1	.	CASRDRASGANVLTF	TGTGCCAGCCGGGACAGAGCCTCTGGGGCCAACGTCCTGACTTTC
TRBJ1-4	13	TRBV6-5	.	.	CASSRQSSEKLFF	TGTGCCAGCAGTCGACAGAGTTCTGAAAAACTGTTTTTT
TRBJ2-7	15	TRBV28	TRBD1	.	CASSSTGGPLYEQYF	TGTGCCAGCAGTTCGACAGGGGGCCCTCTATACGAGCAGTACTTC
TRBJ2-1	16	TRBV5-4	TRBD2	.	CASSTRTSGSLIEQFF	TGTGCCAGCAGCACCAGGACTAGCGGGAGTCTGATTGAGCAGTTCTTC
TRBJ2-6	16	TRBV10-2	TRBD2	.	CASSESGVSGANVLTF	TGCGCCAGCAGTGAAAGCGGGGTCTCTGGGGCCAACGTCCTGACTTTC
TRBJ2-1	17	TRBV27	TRBD1	.	CASSFLPGTVVYNEQFF	TGTGCCAGCAGTTTCCTTCCCGGGACAGTAGTCTACAATGAGCAGTTCTTC
TRBJ1-6	13	TRBV28	TRBD1	.	CASSSTGDSPLHF	TGTGCCAGCAGTTCGACAGGGGATTCACCCCTCCACTTT
TRBJ2-1	17	TRBV5-1	TRBD2	.	CASSLAALAGVGNEQFF	TGCGCCAGCAGCTTGGCAGCCCTAGCGGGAGTTGGTAATGAGCAGTTCTTC
TRBJ2-2	16	TRBV11-2	TRBD2	few	CASSLVPSGYTGELFF	TGTGCCAGCAGCTTAGTCCCTAGCGGCTACACCGGGGAGCTGTTTTTT
TRBJ2-7	16	TRBV18	.	.	CASSTRISGTSYEQYF	TGTGCCAGCTCAACACGGATTTCGGGAACCAGCTACGAGCAGTACTTC
TRBJ2-7	17	TRBV7-3	TRBD2	.	CASSLVASGSLPTEQYF	TGTGCCAGCAGCTTAGTCGCTAGCGGGAGCCTTCCTACGGAGCAGTACTTC
TRBJ1-2	14	TRBV6-5	.	.	CASSIRQNDYGYTF	TGTGCCAGCAGTATAAGACAGAATGATTATGGCTACACCTTC
TRBJ2-1	15	TRBV21-1	.	.	CASRPQREGYNEQFF	TGTGCCAGCAGACCACAGCGGGAGGGCTACAATGAGCAGTTCTTC
TRBJ2-1	15	TRBV10-3	.	once	CAISVGAGAVNEQFF	TGTGCCATCAGTGTGGGGGCGGGAGCTGTCAATGAGCAGTTCTTC
TRBJ1-3	16	TRBV10-3	TRBD1	once	CAISEPRTGSGNTIYF	TGTGCCATCAGTGAGCCTCGGACAGGCTCTGGAAACACCATATATTTT
TRBJ1-5	12	TRBV6-1	.	.	CASSDGGQPQHF	TGTGCCAGCAGTGACGGAGGCCAGCCCCAGCATTTT
TRBJ2-1	13	TRBV6-6	TRBD2	.	CATVAGGYNEQFF	TGTGCCACTGTAGCGGGAGGTTACAATGAGCAGTTCTTC
TRBJ2-1	13	TRBV6-5	TRBD2	.	CASYGTSGREQFF	TGTGCCAGCTACGGGACTAGCGGGAGGGAGCAGTTCTTC
TRBJ2-7	17	TRBV19	.	few	CASRSVTGLPSSYEQYF	TGTGCCAGTAGAAGCGTGACAGGTCTTCCGAGCTCCTACGAGCAGTACTTC
TRBJ2-2	16	TRBV10-3	TRBD2	.	CAISERLAGEHGELFF	TGTGCCATCAGTGAGAGGCTAGCGGGAGAACACGGGGAGCTGTTTTTT
TRBJ2-3	15	TRBV15	TRBD2	.	CATSRLAGMADTQYF	TGTGCCACCAGCAGACTAGCGGGAATGGCAGATACGCAGTATTTT
TRBJ1-2	13	TRBV19	.	.	CASSFRSHYGYTF	TGTGCCAGTAGTTTTCGGTCCCATTATGGCTACACCTTC
TRBJ2-1	14	TRBV6-4	TRBD2	.	CASGGSGNINEQFF	TGTGCCAGCGGGGGTAGCGGGAATATCAATGAGCAGTTCTTC
TRBJ1-1	14	TRBV5-1	.	.	CASSIRTDLPEAFF	TGCGCCAGCAGCATCCGGACTGACCTCCCTGAAGCTTTCTTT
TRBJ1-1	13	TRBV2	.	.	CASSERYNTEAFF	TGTGCCAGCAGCGAGAGGTATAACACTGAAGCTTTCTTT
TRBJ1-6	15	TRBV27	.	.	CASSRGQTANSPLHF	TGTGCCAGCAGCCGAGGACAAACAGCTAATTCACCCCTCCACTTT
TRBJ2-1	18	TRBV4-1	TRBD2	.	CASSQGPGTSGANNEQFF	TGCGCCAGCAGCCAAGGGCCCGGGACTAGCGGGGCTAACAATGAGCAGTTCTTC
TRBJ1-1	16	TRBV30	.	.	CAWRGGGLVRNTEAFF	TGTGCCTGGAGGGGAGGGGGGTTGGTTCGCAACACTGAAGCTTTCTTT
TRBJ2-7	14	TRBV27	TRBD1	.	CASSSPDRGDEQYF	TGTGCCAGCAGTTCTCCGGACAGGGGAGACGAGCAGTACTTC
TRBJ1-5	12	TRBV28	.	once	CASSPQTRAQHF	TGTGCCAGCAGTCCCCAAACCAGGGCCCAGCATTTT
TRBJ2-6	14	TRBV5-1	TRBD1	.	CATTTGTGANVLTF	TGCGCCACTACGACAGGGACTGGGGCCAACGTCCTGACTTTC
TRBJ1-1	14	TRBV11-1	TRBD1	few	CASSRGQGDTEAFF	TGTGCCAGCAGCCGGGGACAGGGGGACACTGAAGCTTTCTTT
TRBJ2-2	15	TRBV6-2/TRBV6-3	TRBD2	.	CASSYLGLAGGELFF	TGTGCCAGCAGTTATCTCGGACTAGCCGGCGGGGAGCTGTTTTTT
TRBJ2-1	13	TRBV5-1	.	few	CASSLGAGQEQFF	TGCGCCAGCAGCTTAGGGGCTGGCCAAGAGCAGTTCTTC
TRBJ1-1	12	TRBV19	.	.	CASSPMNTEAFF	TGTGCCAGTAGTCCTATGAACACTGAAGCTTTCTTT
TRBJ2-5	13	TRBV30	.	few	CAWSAFGQETQYF	TGTGCCTGGAGTGCCTTCGGGCAAGAGACCCAGTACTTC
TRBJ1-4	16	TRBV7-9	TRBD1	.	CASSHDRAEANEKLFF	TGTGCCAGCAGCCACGACAGGGCCGAGGCTAATGAAAAACTGTTTTTT
TRBJ2-3	15	TRBV29-1	TRBD1	.	CSVKTGTGNTDTQYF	TGCAGCGTAAAAACCGGGACAGGGAACACAGATACGCAGTATTTT
TRBJ2-2	15	TRBV5-1	TRBD1	few	CASSLRTGGSGELFF	TGCGCCAGCAGCTTACGGACAGGGGGGTCCGGGGAGCTGTTTTTT
TRBJ1-2	14	TRBV27	.	.	CASKPQGRDYGYTF	TGTGCCAGCAAACCACAAGGCAGGGACTATGGCTACACCTTC